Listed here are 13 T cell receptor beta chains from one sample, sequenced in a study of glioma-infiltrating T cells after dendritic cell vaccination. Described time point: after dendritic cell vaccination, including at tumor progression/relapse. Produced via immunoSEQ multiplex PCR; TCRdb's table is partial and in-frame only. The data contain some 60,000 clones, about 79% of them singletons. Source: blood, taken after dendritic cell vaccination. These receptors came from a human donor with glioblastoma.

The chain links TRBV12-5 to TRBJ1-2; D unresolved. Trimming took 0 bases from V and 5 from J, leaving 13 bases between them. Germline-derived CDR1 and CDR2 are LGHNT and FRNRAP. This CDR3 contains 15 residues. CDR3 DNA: TGTGCTAGTGGTTTGGTCGGCCAGCGATATTATGGCTACACCTTC. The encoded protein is CASGLVGQRYYGYTF.

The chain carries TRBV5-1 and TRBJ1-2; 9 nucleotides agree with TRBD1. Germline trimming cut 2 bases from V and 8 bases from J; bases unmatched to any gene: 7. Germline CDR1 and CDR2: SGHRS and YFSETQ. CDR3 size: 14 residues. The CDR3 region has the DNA TGCGCCAGCAGCTTAGCGGACAGGGGTAAAGGCTACACCTTC. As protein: CASSLADRGKGYTF.

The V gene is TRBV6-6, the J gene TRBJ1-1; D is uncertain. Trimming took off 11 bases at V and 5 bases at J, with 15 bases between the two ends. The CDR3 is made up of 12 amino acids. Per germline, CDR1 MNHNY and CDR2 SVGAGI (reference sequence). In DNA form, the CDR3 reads TGTGCCGCCCGGGAGGTTGTGACTGAAGCTTTCTTT. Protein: CAAREVVTEAFF.

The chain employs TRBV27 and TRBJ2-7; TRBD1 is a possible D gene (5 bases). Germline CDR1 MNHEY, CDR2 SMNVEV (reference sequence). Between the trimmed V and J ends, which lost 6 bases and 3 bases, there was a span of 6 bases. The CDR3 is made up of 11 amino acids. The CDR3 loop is CASRQGYEQYF. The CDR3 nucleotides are TGTGCCAGCAGGCAGGGCTACGAGCAGTACTTC.

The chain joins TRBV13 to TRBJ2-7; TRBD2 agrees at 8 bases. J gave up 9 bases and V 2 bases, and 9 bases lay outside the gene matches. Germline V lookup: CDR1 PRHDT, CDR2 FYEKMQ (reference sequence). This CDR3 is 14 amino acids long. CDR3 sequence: CASSLIGGEEVQYF. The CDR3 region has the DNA TGTGCCAGCAGCTTAATCGGGGGGGAGGAGGTGCAGTACTTC.

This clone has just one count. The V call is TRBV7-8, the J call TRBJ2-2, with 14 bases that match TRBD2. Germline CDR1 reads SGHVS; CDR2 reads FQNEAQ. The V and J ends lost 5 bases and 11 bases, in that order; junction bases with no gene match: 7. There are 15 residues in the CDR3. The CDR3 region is CASSMGLAGARELFF. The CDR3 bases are TGTGCCAGCAGCATGGGACTAGCGGGGGCTCGAGAGCTGTTTTTT.

DNA for the CDR3: TGTGCCACCAGCAGCTACAAAGGAGGAATTTATGGCTACACCTTC. Translating gives CATSSYKGGIYGYTF. The V gene is TRBV15, the J gene TRBJ1-2; D is uncertain. The V end was cut by 3 bases, the J end by 5 bases, with 16 bases between. Germline V CDR1 and CDR2: LNHNV, YYDKDF (reference sequence). This CDR3 has 15 amino acids.

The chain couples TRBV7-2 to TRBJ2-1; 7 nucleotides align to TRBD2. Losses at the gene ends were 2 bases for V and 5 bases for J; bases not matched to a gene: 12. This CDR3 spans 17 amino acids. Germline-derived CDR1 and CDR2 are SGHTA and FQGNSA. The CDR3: CASSLIRRTRKDNEQFF. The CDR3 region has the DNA TGTGCCAGCAGCTTAATCCGTCGGACTAGAAAAGACAATGAGCAGTTCTTC. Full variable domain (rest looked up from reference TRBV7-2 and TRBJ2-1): GAGVSQSPSNKVTEKGKDVELRCDPISGHTALYWYRQSLGQGLEFLIYFQGNSAPDKSGLPSDRFSAERTGGSVSTLTIQRTQQEDSAVYLCASSLIRRTRKDNEQFFGPGTRLTVL.

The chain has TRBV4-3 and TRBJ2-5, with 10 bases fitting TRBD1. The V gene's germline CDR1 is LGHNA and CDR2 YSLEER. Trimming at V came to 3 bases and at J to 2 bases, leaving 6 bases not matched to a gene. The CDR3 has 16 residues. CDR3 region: CASSQDRQGAQETQYF. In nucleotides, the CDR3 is TGCGCCAGCAGCCAGGACCGACAGGGGGCACAAGAGACCCAGTACTTC.

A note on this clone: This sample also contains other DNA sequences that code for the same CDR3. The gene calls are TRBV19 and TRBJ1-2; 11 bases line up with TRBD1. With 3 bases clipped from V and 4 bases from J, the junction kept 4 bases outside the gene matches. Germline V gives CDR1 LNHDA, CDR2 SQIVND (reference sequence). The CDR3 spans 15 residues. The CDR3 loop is CASSIAGTGGYGYTF. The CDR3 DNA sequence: TGTGCCAGTAGTATTGCCGGGACAGGGGGCTATGGCTACACCTTC.

CDR3 protein: CASSLTGGSINQPQHF. As DNA, the CDR3 is TGTGCCAGCAGTCTTACAGGGGGCTCTATCAATCAGCCCCAGCATTTT. V gene TRBV27 combines with J gene TRBJ1-5, with 9 bases that match TRBD1. Germline-derived CDR1 and CDR2 are MNHEY and SMNVEV (reference sequence). The J segment lost 3 bases and the V segment lost 5 bases, leaving 8 bases of the junction unmatched. CDR3 length: 16 residues.

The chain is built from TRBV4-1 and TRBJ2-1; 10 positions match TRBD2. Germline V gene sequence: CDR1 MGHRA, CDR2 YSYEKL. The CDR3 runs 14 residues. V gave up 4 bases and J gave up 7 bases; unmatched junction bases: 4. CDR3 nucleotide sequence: TGCGCCAGCAGCCGATCACTAGCGGGAAATGAGCAGTTCTTC. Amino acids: CASSRSLAGNEQFF.

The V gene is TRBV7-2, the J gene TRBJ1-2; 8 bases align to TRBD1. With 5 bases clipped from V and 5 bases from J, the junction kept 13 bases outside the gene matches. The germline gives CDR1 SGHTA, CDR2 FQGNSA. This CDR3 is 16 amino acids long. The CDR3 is CASSPDATGGRYGYTF. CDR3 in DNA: TGTGCCAGCAGCCCAGACGCTACAGGGGGGAGGTATGGCTACACCTTC.